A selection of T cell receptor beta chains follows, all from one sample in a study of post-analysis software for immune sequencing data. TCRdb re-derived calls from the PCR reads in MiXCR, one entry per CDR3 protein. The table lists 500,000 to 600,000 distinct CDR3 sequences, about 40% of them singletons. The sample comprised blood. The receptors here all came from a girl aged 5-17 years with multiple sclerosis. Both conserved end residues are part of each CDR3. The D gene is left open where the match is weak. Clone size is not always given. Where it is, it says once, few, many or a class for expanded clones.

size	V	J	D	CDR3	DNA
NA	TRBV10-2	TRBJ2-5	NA	CASTRDFRLETQYF	TGCGCCAGCACCCGGGACTTTCGTTTGGAGACCCAGTACTTC
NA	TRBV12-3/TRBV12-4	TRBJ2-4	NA	CASRPGPQGNIQYF	TGTGCCAGCAGGCCGGGACCCCAGGGAAACATTCAGTACTTC
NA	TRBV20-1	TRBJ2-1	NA	CSARPSASVNEQFF	TGCAGTGCCCGACCTAGCGCCTCAGTCAATGAGCAGTTCTTC
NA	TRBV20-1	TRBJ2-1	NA	CSARVAAINEQFF	TGCAGTGCTAGAGTGGCCGCCATCAATGAGCAGTTCTTC
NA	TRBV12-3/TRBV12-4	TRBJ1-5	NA	CASSLGSSRSNQPQHF	TGTGCCAGCAGTTTGGGTTCCTCTAGGAGCAATCAGCCCCAGCATTTT
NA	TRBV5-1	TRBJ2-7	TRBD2	CACGASGGAYEQYF	TGCGCCTGCGGGGCTAGCGGGGGAGCCTACGAGCAGTACTTC
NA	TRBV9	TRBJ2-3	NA	CASSVWAVDTQYF	TGTGCCAGCAGCGTATGGGCAGTCGATACGCAGTATTTT
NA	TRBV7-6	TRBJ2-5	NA	CASSLGDEGIMKPQYF	TGTGCCAGCAGCTTAGGCGACGAGGGAATAATGAAGCCCCAGTACTTC
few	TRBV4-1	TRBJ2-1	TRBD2	CASSRGLAGGQINEQFF	TGCGCCAGCAGCCGAGGACTAGCGGGGGGGCAAATCAATGAGCAGTTCTTC
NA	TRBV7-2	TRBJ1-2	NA	CASSLRRDKYGYTF	TGTGCCAGCAGCTTAAGGCGCGACAAATATGGCTACACCTTC
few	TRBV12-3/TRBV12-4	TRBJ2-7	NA	CASSTGMGEQYF	TGTGCCAGCAGTACAGGGATGGGCGAGCAGTACTTC
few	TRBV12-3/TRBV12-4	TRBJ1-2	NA	CASSFGNRVPYGYTF	TGTGCCAGCAGTTTTGGGAACAGGGTTCCCTATGGCTACACCTTC
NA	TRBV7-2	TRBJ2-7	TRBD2	CASSQSGAEAYEQYF	TGTGCCAGCAGCCAGAGCGGGGCCGAAGCTTACGAGCAGTACTTC
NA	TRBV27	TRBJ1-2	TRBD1	CATTSRDRDGYTF	TGTGCCACAACTTCCCGGGACAGGGATGGCTACACCTTC
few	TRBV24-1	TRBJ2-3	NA	CATSATSVDTQYF	TGTGCCACCAGTGCTACCTCGGTGGATACGCAGTATTTT
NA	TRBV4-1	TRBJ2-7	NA	CASSQDGKTYEQYF	TGCGCCAGCAGCCAAGATGGGAAAACCTACGAGCAGTACTTC
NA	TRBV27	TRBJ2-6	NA	CASAAAGANVLTF	TGTGCCAGCGCAGCGGCTGGGGCCAACGTCCTGACTTTC
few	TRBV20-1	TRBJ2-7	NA	CSARDFRGPYEQYF	TGCAGTGCTAGAGATTTCAGGGGCCCCTACGAGCAGTACTTC
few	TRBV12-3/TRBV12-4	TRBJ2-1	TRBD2	CASSMGLAGGNEQFF	TGTGCCAGCAGTATGGGACTAGCGGGAGGCAATGAGCAGTTCTTC
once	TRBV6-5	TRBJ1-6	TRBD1	CASRGQGGFNSPLHF	TGTGCCAGCAGGGGACAGGGTGGCTTTAATTCACCCCTCCACTTT
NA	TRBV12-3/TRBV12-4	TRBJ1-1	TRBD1	CASSSLTGVNTEAFF	TGTGCCAGCAGTAGTTTGACAGGGGTGAACACTGAAGCTTTCTTT
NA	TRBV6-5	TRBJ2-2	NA	CASRNWPGELFF	TGTGCCAGCAGGAACTGGCCCGGGGAGCTGTTTTTT
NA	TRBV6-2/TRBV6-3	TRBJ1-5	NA	CATRGVSGGSNQPQHF	TGTGCCACCCGGGGGGTATCGGGAGGGAGCAATCAGCCCCAGCATTTT
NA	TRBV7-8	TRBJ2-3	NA	CASRRTRDSKTGGAQYF	TGTGCCAGCAGGCGCACCAGGGACTCCAAGACCGGAGGTGCGCAGTATTTT
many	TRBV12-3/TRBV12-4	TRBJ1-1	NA	CASRIYTLGGSMIPEAFF	TGTGCCAGCAGGATATACACATTGGGGGGGTCCATGATACCTGAAGCTTTCTTT
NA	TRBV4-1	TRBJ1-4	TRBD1	CASSQGWDRVASEKLFF	TGCGCCAGCAGCCAAGGATGGGACAGGGTGGCTAGTGAAAAACTGTTTTTT
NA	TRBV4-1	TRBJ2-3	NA	CASSLPDSADTQYF	TGCGCCAGCAGCCTCCCGGACTCCGCAGATACGCAGTATTTT
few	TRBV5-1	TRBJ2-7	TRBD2	CASGGTSGVGSYNEQYF	TGCGCCAGCGGGGGGACTAGCGGGGTTGGATCCTACAATGAGCAGTACTTC
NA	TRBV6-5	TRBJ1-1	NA	CASSPGKARMNTEAFF	TGTGCCAGCTCCCCCGGTAAGGCCAGGATGAACACTGAAGCTTTCTTT
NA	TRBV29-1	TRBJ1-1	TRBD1	CSVEISRGGTEAFF	TGCAGCGTTGAGATATCCAGGGGGGGCACTGAAGCTTTCTTT
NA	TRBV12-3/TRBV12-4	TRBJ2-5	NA	CASSLKGGAHLGSGETQYF	TGTGCCAGCAGTTTAAAGGGGGGAGCGCACTTAGGATCTGGGGAGACCCAGTACTTC
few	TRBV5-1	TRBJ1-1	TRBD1	CASSKATGEGTEAFF	TGCGCCAGCAGCAAAGCGACAGGGGAGGGGACTGAAGCTTTCTTT
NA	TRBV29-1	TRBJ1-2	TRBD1	CSVRRTGGHNYGYTF	TGCAGCGTCCGCCGGACAGGGGGCCACAACTATGGCTACACCTTC
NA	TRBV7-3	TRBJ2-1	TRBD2	CASSPTSGGFGEQFF	TGTGCCAGCAGCCCGACTAGCGGGGGGTTCGGTGAGCAGTTCTTC
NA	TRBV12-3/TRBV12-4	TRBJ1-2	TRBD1	CASRWTGDYGYTF	TGTGCCAGCAGATGGACAGGGGACTATGGCTACACCTTC